This TCR beta chain was profiled in a study of identical twins. TCRdb re-analysed the 5' RACE reads in MiXCR, keeping a single row per CDR3 protein. The table has 700,000 or so distinct CDR3 sequences, roughly 20% seen once; the top ten hold around 4.4%. Findings and limits, study-wide: A partial confounding effect on zero-insertion analyses could come from invariant MAIT and iNKT cells. Findings depended on cross-sectional statistics rather than tracking the same donors.

This clonotype was counted between two and nine times. The antigen is unknown. CDR1 and CDR2 (germline): DFQATT, SNEGSKA (reference sequence). There are 16 residues in the CDR3. V dropped 4 bases and J dropped 2; count of bases not matched to a gene: 5. These data were also reused for a study on T cells expressing NK-cell markers.

The TCR was taken from a woman under 30 in good health. Sample: PBMCs. The V and J genes are TRBV20-1 and TRBJ2-3; 14 nucleotides agree with TRBD2. DNA of the CDR3: TGCAGTGCTAAGGGGACTAGCGGGGGAACCACAGATACGCAGTATTTT. This codes for CSAKGTSGGTTDTQYF.